This TCR beta chain is drawn from a study of patients and donors after allogeneic stem cell transplantation. Germline V CDR1 and CDR2: SSHAT, FNYEAQ (reference sequence). Deletions cut 2 bases from V and 8 bases from J, with 10 bases between. CDR3 length: 14 residues. Using its own MiXCR run on the RT-PCR reads, TCRdb lists one record per CDR3 protein. Among approximately 200,000 distinct CDR3 sequences, around two fifths were seen once, and the ten largest hold about 35%. This clonotype was detected only a few times. This TCR was sampled from a human donor who was either an allogeneic HSCT recipient or a stem cell or donor lymphocyte infusion donor (not recorded which). It is not recorded whose cells these are; they may come from a transplant donor. The sequenced sample was blood, either unsorted or a sorted T cell fraction (not recorded which). The chain joins TRBV7-7 to TRBJ1-6, with D possibly matching TRBD1 (5 bases). The CDR3 here is CASSLKGWDSPLHF. As DNA, the CDR3 is TGTGCCAGCAGCTTAAAGGGGTGGGATTCACCCCTCCACTTT.